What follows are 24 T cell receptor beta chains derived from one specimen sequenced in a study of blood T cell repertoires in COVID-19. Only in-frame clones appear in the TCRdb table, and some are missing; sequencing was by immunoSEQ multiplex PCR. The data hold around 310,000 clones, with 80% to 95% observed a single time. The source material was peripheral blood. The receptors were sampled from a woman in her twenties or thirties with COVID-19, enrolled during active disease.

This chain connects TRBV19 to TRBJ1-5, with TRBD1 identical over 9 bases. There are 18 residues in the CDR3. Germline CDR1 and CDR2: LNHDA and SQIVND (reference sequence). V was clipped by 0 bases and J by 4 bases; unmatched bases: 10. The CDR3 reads CASSIDPGQGFYNQPQHF. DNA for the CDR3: TGTGCCAGTAGTATAGACCCGGGACAGGGTTTCTATAATCAGCCCCAGCATTTT.

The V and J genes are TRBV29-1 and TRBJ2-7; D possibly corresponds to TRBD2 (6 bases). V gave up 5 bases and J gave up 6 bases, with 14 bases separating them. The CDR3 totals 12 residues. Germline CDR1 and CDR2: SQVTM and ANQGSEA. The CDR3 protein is CSVLRGGGEQYF. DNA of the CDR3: TGCAGCGTTTTAAGGGGAGGTGGCGAGCAGTACTTC.

The chain's CDR3 is CASSFSSGTGELFF. CDR3 nucleotides: TGTGCCAGCAGCTTTAGTAGCGGGACCGGGGAGCTGTTTTTT. The chain recombines TRBV11-3 with TRBJ2-2; 7 nucleotides match TRBD2. Germline CDR1 SGHNT, CDR2 YENEEA. Losses at the gene ends were 3 bases for V and 5 bases for J; bases not matched to a gene: 3. The CDR3 consists of 14 residues.

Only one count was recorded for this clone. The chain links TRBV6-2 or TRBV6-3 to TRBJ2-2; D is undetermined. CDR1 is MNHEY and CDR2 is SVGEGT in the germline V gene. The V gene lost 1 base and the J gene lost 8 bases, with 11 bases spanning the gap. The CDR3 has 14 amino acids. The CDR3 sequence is CASSYLVELGELFF. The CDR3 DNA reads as TGTGCCAGCAGTTACTTGGTAGAATTAGGGGAGCTGTTTTTT.

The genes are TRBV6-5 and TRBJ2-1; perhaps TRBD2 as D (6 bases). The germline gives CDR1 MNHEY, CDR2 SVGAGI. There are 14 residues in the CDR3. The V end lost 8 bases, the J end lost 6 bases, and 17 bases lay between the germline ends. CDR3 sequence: CASLGRDGSNEQFF. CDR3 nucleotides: TGTGCCAGCTTAGGCCGGGACGGGAGCAATGAGCAGTTCTTC.

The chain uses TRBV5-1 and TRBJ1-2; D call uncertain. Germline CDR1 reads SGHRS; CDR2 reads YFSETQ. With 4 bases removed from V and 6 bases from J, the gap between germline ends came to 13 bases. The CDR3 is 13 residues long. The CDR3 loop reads CASSRQGRDGYTF. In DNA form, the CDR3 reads TGCGCCAGCAGCCGACAAGGCAGAGATGGCTACACCTTC. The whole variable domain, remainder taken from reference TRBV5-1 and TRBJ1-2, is KAGVTQTPRYLIKTRGQQVTLSCSPISGHRSVSWYQQTPGQGLQFLFEYFSETQRNKGNFPGRFSGRQFSNSRSEMNVSTLELGDSALYLCASSRQGRDGYTFGSGTRLTVV.

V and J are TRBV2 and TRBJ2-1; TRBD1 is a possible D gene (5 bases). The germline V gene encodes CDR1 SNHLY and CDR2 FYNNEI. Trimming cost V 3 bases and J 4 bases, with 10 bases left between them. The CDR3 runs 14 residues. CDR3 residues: CASSEETVYNEQFF. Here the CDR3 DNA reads TGTGCCAGCAGTGAGGAGACAGTTTACAATGAGCAGTTCTTC.

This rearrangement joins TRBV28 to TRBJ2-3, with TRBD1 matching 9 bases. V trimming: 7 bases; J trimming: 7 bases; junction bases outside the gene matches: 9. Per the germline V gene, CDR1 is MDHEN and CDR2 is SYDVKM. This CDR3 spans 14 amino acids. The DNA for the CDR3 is TGTGCCAGCACCGGGACAGGGCTACTTTATACGCAGTATTTT. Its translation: CASTGTGLLYTQYF.

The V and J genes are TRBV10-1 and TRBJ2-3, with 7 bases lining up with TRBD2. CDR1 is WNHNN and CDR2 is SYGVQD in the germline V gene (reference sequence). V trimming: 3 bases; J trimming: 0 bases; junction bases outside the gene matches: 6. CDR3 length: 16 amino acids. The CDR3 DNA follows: TGCGCCAGCAGTGATACCAGCGGGATTAGCACAGATACGCAGTATTTT. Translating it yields CASSDTSGISTDTQYF.

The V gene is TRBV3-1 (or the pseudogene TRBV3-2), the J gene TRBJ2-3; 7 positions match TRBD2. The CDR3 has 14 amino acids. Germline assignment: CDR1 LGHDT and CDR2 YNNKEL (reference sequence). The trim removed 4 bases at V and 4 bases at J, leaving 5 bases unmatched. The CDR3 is CASSRGSSADTQYF. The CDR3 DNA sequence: TGTGCCAGCAGCCGCGGGAGTTCGGCAGATACGCAGTATTTT.

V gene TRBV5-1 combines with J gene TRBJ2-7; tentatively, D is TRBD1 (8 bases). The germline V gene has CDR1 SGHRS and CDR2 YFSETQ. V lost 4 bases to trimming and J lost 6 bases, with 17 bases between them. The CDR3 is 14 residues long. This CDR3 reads CASSLGQGGSEQYF. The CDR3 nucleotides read TGCGCCAGCAGCCTTGGACAGGGAGGGAGCGAGCAGTACTTC.

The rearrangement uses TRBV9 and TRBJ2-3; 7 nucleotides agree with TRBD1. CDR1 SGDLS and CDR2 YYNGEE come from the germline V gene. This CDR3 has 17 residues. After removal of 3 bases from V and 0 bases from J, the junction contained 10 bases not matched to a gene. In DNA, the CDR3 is TGTGCCAGCAGCGATCCTGGGACAGCCTCTAGCACAGATACGCAGTATTTT. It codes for CASSDPGTASSTDTQYF. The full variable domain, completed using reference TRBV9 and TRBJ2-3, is DSGVTQTPKHLITATGQRVTLRCSPRSGDLSVYWYQQSLDQGLQFLIQYYNGEERAKGNILERFSAQQFPDLHSELNLSSLELGDSALYFCASSDPGTASSTDTQYFGPGTRLTVL.

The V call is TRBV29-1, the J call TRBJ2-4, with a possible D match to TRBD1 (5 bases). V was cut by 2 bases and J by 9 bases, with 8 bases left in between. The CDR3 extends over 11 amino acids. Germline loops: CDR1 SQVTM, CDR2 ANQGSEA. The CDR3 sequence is CSVESGAIQYF. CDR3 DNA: TGCAGCGTTGAATCTGGGGCCATTCAGTACTTC.

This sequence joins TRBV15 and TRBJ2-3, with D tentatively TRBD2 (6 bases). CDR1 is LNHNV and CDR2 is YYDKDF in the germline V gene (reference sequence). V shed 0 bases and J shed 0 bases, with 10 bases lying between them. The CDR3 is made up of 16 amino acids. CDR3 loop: CATSREWRGSTDTQYF. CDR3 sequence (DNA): TGTGCCACCAGCAGAGAATGGAGGGGAAGCACAGATACGCAGTATTTT.

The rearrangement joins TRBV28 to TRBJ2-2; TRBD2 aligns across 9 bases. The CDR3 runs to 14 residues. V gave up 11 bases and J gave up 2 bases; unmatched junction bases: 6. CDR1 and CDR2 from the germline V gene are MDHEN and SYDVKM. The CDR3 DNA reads TGTGCCCATCGGGGACTAGCTAACACCGGGGAGCTGTTTTTT. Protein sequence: CAHRGLANTGELFF.

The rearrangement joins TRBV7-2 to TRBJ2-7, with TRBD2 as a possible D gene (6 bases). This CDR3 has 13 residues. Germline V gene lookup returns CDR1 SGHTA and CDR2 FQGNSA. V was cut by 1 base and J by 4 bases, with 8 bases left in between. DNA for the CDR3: TGTGCCAGCAGCTTAGTCGGGAGATACGAGCAGTACTTC. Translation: CASSLVGRYEQYF. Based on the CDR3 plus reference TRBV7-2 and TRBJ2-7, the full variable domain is GAGVSQSPSNKVTEKGKDVELRCDPISGHTALYWYRQSLGQGLEFLIYFQGNSAPDKSGLPSDRFSAERTGGSVSTLTIQRTQQEDSAVYLCASSLVGRYEQYFGPGTRLTVT.

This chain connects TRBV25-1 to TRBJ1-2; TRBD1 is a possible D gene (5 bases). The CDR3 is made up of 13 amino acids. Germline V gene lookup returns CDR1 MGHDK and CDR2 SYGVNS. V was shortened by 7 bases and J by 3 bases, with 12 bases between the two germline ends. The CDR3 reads CASTRTGDYGYTF. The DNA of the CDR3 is TGTGCCAGCACCAGGACGGGGGACTATGGCTACACCTTC.

The CDR3, as DNA: TGCGCCAGCAGTGAGTTGGGACAGCCATCCGAGGAAAAACTGTTTTTT. This codes for CASSELGQPSEEKLFF. V usage is TRBV10-2 and J usage is TRBJ1-4; 7 nucleotides align to TRBD1. Per germline, CDR1 WSHSY and CDR2 SAAADI. The V gene end was trimmed by 1 base and the J gene end by 8 bases; junction bases not matched to a gene: 10. The CDR3 runs to 16 residues.

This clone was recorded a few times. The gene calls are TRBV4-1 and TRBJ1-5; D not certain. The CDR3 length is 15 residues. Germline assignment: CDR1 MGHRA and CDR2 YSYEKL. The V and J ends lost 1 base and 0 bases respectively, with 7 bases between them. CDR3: CASSQVVGSNQPQHF. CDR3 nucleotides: TGCGCCAGCAGCCAAGTAGTTGGTAGCAATCAGCCCCAGCATTTT.

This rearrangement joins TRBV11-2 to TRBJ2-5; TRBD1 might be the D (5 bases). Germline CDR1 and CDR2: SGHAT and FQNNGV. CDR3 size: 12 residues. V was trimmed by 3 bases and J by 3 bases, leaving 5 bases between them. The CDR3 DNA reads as TGTGCCAGCAGCTTGACAGAAGAGACCCAGTACTTC. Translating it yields CASSLTEETQYF.

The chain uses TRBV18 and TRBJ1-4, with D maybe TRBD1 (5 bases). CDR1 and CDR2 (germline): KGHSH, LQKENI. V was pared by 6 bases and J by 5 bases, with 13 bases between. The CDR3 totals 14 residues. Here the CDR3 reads CASSPQQGNEKLFF. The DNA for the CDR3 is TGTGCCAGCTCGCCCCAGCAGGGAAATGAAAAACTGTTTTTT.

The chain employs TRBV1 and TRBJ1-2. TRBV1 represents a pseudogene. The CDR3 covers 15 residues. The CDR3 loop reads CTSSQPSDSLSGYTF. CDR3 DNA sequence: TGCACCAGCAGCCAGCCCTCGGATAGCCTGAGTGGCTACACCTTC.

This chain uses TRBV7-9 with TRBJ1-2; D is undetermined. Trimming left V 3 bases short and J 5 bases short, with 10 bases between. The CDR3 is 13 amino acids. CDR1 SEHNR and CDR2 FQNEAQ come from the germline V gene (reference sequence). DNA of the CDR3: TGTGCCAGCAGCTTGGCCGGGGTGTATGGCTACACCTTC. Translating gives CASSLAGVYGYTF.

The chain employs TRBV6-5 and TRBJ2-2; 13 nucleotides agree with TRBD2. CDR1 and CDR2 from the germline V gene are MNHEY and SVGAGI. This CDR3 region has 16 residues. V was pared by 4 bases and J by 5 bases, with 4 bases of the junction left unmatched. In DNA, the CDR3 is TGTGCCAGCAGTTGGGGACTAGCGGGACGGACCGGGGAGCTGTTTTTT. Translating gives CASSWGLAGRTGELFF.